The rows below give T cell receptor beta chains drawn from one sample of a study of beta chain features in type 1 diabetes. Sequenced by immunoSEQ multiplex PCR; TCRdb stores in-frame clones only, minus some. The profile covers about 400,000 clones, with around 12% appearing a single time and about 0.018% taken by the ten largest. Sequenced input: naive CD4+ T cells from blood. These receptors were obtained from a young man in good health. Both conserved end residues are part of each CDR3. The order of the fields is CDR3 length, V gene, D gene, J gene, clone size, CDR3 DNA, CDR3 protein. The D gene is left open where the match is weak. Part of the rows lack a size; the others show once, few, many or a class for expanded clones.

16,TRBV5-4,TRBD2,TRBJ2-5,few,TGTGCCAGCAGCTTGGGGGTAGCGGGGGGGCAAGAGACCCAGTACTTC,CASSLGVAGGQETQYF
13,TRBV6-4,.,TRBJ1-1,.,TGTGCCAGCAGTGGGGAAGGGGGAAGGGAAGCTTTCTTT,CASSGEGGREAFF
13,TRBV6-5,.,TRBJ2-3,.,TGTGCCAGCAGTTGGAGATTCACAGATACGCAGTATTTT,CASSWRFTDTQYF
13,TRBV7-9,.,TRBJ1-2,few,TGTGCCAGCAGCTTAGGTGACAGTTATGGCTACACCTTC,CASSLGDSYGYTF
17,TRBV7-9,TRBD1,TRBJ1-1,.,TGTGCCAGCAGCTTTTGGACAGGGAACACTTTGAACACTGAAGCTTTCTTT,CASSFWTGNTLNTEAFF
18,TRBV4-3,TRBD2,TRBJ2-5,few,TGCGCCAGCAGCCAAGATCTGGTAGCGGGAGTCTCTGGTGAGACCCAGTACTTC,CASSQDLVAGVSGETQYF
16,TRBV10-3,TRBD2,TRBJ2-1,.,TGTGCCATCGGAGAGCGGGGGACCCCAGCCCCCAATGAGCAGTTCTTC,CAIGERGTPAPNEQFF
14,TRBV7-2,TRBD2,TRBJ2-7,few,TGTGCCAGCAGCTATAGCGGGGGGTTTTACGAGCAGTACTTC,CASSYSGGFYEQYF
13,TRBV30,.,TRBJ2-7,few,TGTGCCTCCTCGCGGGACAGAGGGTACGAGCAGTACTTC,CASSRDRGYEQYF
17,TRBV4-1,.,TRBJ1-5,.,TGCGCCAGCAGCCTCCGGACCTTCAGGGGACCTAATCAGCCCCAGCATTTT,CASSLRTFRGPNQPQHF
15,TRBV4-1,TRBD1,TRBJ1-5,.,TGCGCCAGCAGCCAAGAGGACAGGATAAATCAGCCCCAGCATTTT,CASSQEDRINQPQHF
14,TRBV19,TRBD1,TRBJ2-7,.,TGTGCCAGTAGTACCTCCTCCCAGGGGGTCGAGCAGTACTTC,CASSTSSQGVEQYF
17,TRBV18,TRBD2,TRBJ2-1,.,TGTGCCAGCTCACCACACGAGGCTAGCGGGCTGTACAATGAGCAGTTCTTC,CASSPHEASGLYNEQFF
15,TRBV27,.,TRBJ2-7,.,TGTGCCAGCAGCTACTCCGGGACTCTACTATACGAGCAGTACTTC,CASSYSGTLLYEQYF
14,TRBV19,.,TRBJ1-6,.,TGTGCCAGTAGTCTAACCTCGACAGTTTCACCCCTCCACTTT,CASSLTSTVSPLHF
13,TRBV10-3,.,TRBJ1-4,few,TGTGCCATGGGCTCTTCAACTAATGAAAAACTGTTTTTT,CAMGSSTNEKLFF
15,TRBV5-1,TRBD2,TRBJ2-3,few,TGCGCCAGCAGCACCCGGGGAGGGAGCACAGATACGCAGTATTTT,CASSTRGGSTDTQYF
15,TRBV5-1,.,TRBJ2-5,.,TGCGCCAGCAGAGAGGGCTACAGGGAAAGGAAGACCCAGTACTTC,CASREGYRERKTQYF
14,TRBV4-2,.,TRBJ1-1,few,TGTGCCAGCAGCCAAGGAACAGGGCCCACTGAAGCTTTCTTT,CASSQGTGPTEAFF
14,TRBV9,TRBD1,TRBJ2-7,.,TGTGCCAGCAGCGTTGGGACAGCTTTTGAAGAGGTGTACTTC,CASSVGTAFEEVYF
15,TRBV18,TRBD1,TRBJ1-4,few,TGTGCCAGCTCACCAGGGACAGTAGGAAATGAAAAACTGTTTTTT,CASSPGTVGNEKLFF
12,TRBV30,.,TRBJ1-2,.,TGTGCCTGGAACGAAGAGGACTATGGCTACACCTTC,CAWNEEDYGYTF
15,TRBV15,.,TRBJ1-3,few,TGTGCCACCAGTTCCGAGGTGTTGCGTGGAAACACCATATATTTT,CATSSEVLRGNTIYF
19,TRBV7-3,TRBD2,TRBJ2-5,.,TGTGCCAGCAGCCCCACCACCCCAGCGGGAGCCTTTAAGAAAGAGACCCAGTACTTC,CASSPTTPAGAFKKETQYF
17,TRBV11-1,.,TRBJ2-5,few,TGTGCCAGCAGCTTACGTGGCGCGGCTAGCCGGCAAGAGACCCAGTACTTC,CASSLRGAASRQETQYF
13,TRBV6-4,TRBD1,TRBJ1-2,few,TGTGCCAGCAGAGGGGACAGGGCCTATGGCTACACCTTC,CASRGDRAYGYTF
15,TRBV18,TRBD2,TRBJ2-1,.,TGTGCCAGCTCACCTCTAGCGGGGTCGGGGAATGAGCAGTTCTTC,CASSPLAGSGNEQFF
18,TRBV4-3,TRBD2,TRBJ2-7,.,TGCGCCAGCAGCCAAGATACGCTAGCGGGAGTCCTCTCCTACGAGCAGTACTTC,CASSQDTLAGVLSYEQYF
15,TRBV19,.,TRBJ2-7,few,TGTGCCAGTAGTATGGCGGGCGGGATCTCCTACGAGCAGTACTTC,CASSMAGGISYEQYF
16,TRBV5-6,TRBD1,TRBJ2-1,.,TGTGCCAGCAGCCTCCTACCAGGGGGTTTGGGAAATGAGCAGTTCTTC,CASSLLPGGLGNEQFF
20,TRBV9,TRBD1,TRBJ2-1,few,TGTGCCAGCAGCGTAGGGATCGTGGGACAGGGGACCCCTACGTTCAATGAGCAGTTCTTC,CASSVGIVGQGTPTFNEQFF
15,TRBV9,TRBD2,TRBJ2-7,few,TGTGCCAGCAGCGTAGAAACGGGGGGGTCCTACGAGCAGTACTTC,CASSVETGGSYEQYF
15,TRBV5-1,TRBD2,TRBJ2-1,few,TGCGCCAGCAGCGGGACTAGCGTTCCGTACAATGAGCAGTTCTTC,CASSGTSVPYNEQFF
15,TRBV25-1,.,TRBJ1-2,.,TGTGCCAGCAGGAAGAATGGGGCCGCTAACTATGGCTACACCTTC,CASRKNGAANYGYTF
14,TRBV5-4,.,TRBJ1-1,.,TGTGCCAGCAGCTTCCCGGACAGAGCCACTGAAGCTTTCTTT,CASSFPDRATEAFF
13,TRBV14,.,TRBJ1-1,.,TGTGCCAGCAGCCCTCGGCTGGGGGCTGACGCTTTCTTT,CASSPRLGADAFF